This T cell receptor (beta chain) stems from a study of blood T cell dynamics during melanoma immunotherapy. As for time point: week 3, after first cycle of checkpoint inhibitor. Sampling occurred pretreatment (T0) and at week 3 (W3), after cycle one of checkpoint blockade. Apart from a couple of fast progressors, RECIST 1.1 response was judged 12 weeks post-infusion. Patients with prior systemic cancer treatment, concomitant immunosuppressants, or other active malignancies were excluded. Every bulk PBMC sample received the same 350 ng of DNA. The repertoire was sequenced with immunoSEQ multiplex PCR; TCRdb's copy has only in-frame clones and lacks some. This sample has approximately 20,000 clones, with around nine tenths found just once. The junction had 9 bases not matched to a gene; V was cut back by 4 bases and J by 0 bases. CDR3 length: 16 residues. Per the germline V gene, CDR1 is ENHRY and CDR2 is SYGVKD.

The genes are TRBV10-3 and TRBJ2-7; 7 bases are a match to TRBD1. The source is a human donor with melanoma. This specimen was blood, taken from a patient treated with checkpoint blockade. Here the CDR3 DNA reads TGTGCCATCAGTGCGGGTGGACAGGAGAGCTCCTACGAGCAGTACTTC. The encoded protein is CAISAGGQESSYEQYF.